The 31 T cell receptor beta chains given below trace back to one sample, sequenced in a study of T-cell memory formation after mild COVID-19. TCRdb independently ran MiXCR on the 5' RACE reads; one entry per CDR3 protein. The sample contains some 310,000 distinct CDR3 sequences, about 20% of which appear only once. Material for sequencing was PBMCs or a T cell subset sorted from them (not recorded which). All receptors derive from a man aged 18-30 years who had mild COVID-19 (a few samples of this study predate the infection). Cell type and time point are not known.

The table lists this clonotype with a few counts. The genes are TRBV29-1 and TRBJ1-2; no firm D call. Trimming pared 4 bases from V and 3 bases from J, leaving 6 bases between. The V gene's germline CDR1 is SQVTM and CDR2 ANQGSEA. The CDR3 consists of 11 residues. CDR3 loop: CSVAKDYGYTF. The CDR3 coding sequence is TGCAGCGTTGCCAAGGACTATGGCTACACCTTC.

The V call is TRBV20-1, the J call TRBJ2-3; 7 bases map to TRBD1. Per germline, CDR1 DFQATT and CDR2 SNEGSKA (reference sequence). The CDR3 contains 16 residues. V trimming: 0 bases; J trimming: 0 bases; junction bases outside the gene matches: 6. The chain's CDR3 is CSARDRGGASTDTQYF. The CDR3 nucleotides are TGCAGTGCTAGAGATCGAGGGGGCGCTAGCACAGATACGCAGTATTTT.

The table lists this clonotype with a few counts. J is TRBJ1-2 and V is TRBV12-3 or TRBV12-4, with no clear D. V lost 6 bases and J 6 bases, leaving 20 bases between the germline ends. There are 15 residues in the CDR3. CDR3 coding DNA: TGTGCCAGCAGGAAGTTGGACCCGCGCCCTGATGGCTACACCTTC. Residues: CASRKLDPRPDGYTF.

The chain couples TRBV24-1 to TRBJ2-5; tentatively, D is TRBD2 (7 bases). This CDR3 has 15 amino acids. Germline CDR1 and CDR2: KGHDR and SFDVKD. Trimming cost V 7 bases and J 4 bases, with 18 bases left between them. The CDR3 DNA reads TGTGCCACCAGCTCCTCGGCGGGGGCTGGAGAGACCCAGTACTTC. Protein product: CATSSSAGAGETQYF.

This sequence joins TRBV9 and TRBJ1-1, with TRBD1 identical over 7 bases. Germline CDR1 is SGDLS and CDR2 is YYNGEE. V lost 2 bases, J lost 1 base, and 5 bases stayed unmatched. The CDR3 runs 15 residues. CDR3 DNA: TGTGCCAGCAGCGTGAAAGGGGGCGCGAACACTGAAGCTTTCTTT. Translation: CASSVKGGANTEAFF.

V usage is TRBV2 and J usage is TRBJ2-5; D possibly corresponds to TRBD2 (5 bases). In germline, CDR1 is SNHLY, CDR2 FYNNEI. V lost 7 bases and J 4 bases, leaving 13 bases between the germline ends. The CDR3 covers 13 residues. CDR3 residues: CASTRGWRETQYF. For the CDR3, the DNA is TGTGCCAGCACTCGGGGTTGGAGAGAGACCCAGTACTTC.

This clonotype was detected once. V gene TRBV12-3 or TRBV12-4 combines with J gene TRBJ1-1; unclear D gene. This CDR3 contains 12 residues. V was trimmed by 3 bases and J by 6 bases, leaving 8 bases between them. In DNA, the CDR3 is TGTGCCAGCAGTTTGAGATCCTCTGAAGCTTTCTTT. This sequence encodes CASSLRSSEAFF.

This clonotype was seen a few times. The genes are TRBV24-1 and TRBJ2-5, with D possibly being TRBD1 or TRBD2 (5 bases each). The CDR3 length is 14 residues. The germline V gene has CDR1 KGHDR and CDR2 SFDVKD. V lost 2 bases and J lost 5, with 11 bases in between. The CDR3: CATSDWRKGETQYF. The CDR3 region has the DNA TGTGCCACCAGTGATTGGAGGAAGGGGGAGACCCAGTACTTC.

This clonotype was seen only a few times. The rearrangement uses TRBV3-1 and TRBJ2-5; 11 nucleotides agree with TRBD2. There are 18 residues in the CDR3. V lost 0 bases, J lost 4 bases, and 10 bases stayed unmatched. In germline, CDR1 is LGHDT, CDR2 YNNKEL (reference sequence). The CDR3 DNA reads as TGTGCCAGCAGCCAAGATCTTGGTAGCGGGGGGGCCCGAGAGACCCAGTACTTC. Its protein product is CASSQDLGSGGARETQYF.

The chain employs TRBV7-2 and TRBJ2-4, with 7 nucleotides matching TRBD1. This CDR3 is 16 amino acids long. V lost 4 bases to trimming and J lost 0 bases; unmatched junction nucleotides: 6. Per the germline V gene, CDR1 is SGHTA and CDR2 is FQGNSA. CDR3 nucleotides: TGTGCCAGCAGCTCGACAGGGTATCTAGCCAAAAACATTCAGTACTTC. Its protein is CASSSTGYLAKNIQYF. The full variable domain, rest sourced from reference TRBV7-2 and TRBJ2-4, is GAGVSQSPSNKVTEKGKDVELRCDPISGHTALYWYRQSLGQGLEFLIYFQGNSAPDKSGLPSDRFSAERTGGSVSTLTIQRTQQEDSAVYLCASSSTGYLAKNIQYFGAGTRLSVL.

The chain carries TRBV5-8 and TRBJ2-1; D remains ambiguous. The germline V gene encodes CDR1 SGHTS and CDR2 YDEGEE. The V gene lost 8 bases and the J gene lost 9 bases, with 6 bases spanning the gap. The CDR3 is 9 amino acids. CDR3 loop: CARAVEQFF. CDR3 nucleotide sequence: TGTGCCAGGGCGGTTGAGCAGTTCTTC.

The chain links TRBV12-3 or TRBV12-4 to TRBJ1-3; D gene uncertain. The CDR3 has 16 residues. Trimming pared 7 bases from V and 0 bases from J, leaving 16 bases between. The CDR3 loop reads CASTALEAYSGNTIYF. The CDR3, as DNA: TGTGCCAGCACCGCCCTCGAGGCCTACTCTGGAAACACCATATATTTT.

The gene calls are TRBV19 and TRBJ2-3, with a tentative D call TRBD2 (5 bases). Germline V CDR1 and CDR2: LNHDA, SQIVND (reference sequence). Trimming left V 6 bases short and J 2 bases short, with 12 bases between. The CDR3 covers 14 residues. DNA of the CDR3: TGTGCCAGTAGCCCCGAGGGATTCACAGATACGCAGTATTTT. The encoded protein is CASSPEGFTDTQYF.

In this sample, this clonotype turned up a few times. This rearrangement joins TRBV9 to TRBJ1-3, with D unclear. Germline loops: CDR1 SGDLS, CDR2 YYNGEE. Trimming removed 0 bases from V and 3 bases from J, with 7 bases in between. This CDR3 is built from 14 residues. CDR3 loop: CASSVDRGGNTIYF. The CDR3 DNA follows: TGTGCCAGCAGCGTAGATCGGGGTGGAAACACCATATATTTT.

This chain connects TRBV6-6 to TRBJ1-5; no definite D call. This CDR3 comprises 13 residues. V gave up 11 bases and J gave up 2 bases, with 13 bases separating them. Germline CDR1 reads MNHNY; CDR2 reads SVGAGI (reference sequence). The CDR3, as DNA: TGTGCCGTTGGGGAGACTGGCAATCAGCCCCAGCATTTT. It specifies CAVGETGNQPQHF.

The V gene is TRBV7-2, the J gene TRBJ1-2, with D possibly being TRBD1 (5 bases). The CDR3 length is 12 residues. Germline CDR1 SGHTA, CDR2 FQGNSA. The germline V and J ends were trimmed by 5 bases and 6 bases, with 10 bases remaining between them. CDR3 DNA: TGTGCCAGCAGCCGATGGGGGGATGGCTACACCTTC. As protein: CASSRWGDGYTF.

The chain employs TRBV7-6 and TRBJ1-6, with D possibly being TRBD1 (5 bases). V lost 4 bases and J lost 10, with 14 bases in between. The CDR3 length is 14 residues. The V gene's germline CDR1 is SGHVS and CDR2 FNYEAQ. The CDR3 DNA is TGTGCCAGCAGCTCGTCAGGGTTAGGGTCACCCCTCCACTTT. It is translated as CASSSSGLGSPLHF.

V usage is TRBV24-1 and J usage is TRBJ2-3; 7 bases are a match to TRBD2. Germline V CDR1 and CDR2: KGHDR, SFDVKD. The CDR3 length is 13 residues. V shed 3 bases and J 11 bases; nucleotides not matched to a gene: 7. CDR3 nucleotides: TGTGCCACCAGTGATATTGTGGGGGGGGGGCAGTATTTT. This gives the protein CATSDIVGGGQYF.

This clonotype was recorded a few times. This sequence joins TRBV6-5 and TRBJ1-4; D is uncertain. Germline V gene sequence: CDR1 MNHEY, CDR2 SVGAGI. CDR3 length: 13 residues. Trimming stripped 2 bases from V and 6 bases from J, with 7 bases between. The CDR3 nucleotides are TGTGCCAGCAGTTACGGACGGGATGAAAAACTGTTTTTT. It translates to CASSYGRDEKLFF.

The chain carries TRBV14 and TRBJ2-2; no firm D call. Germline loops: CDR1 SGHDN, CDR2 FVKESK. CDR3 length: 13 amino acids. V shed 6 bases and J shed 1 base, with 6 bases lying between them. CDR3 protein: CASSIQNTGELFF. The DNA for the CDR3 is TGTGCCAGCAGTATTCAGAACACCGGGGAGCTGTTTTTT.

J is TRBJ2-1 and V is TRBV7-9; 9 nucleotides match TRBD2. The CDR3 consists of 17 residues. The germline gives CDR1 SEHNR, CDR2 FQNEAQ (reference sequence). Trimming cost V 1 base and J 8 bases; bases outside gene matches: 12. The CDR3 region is CASSLGLAAILDDEQFF. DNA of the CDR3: TGTGCCAGCAGCTTAGGACTAGCGGCAATCCTGGACGATGAGCAGTTCTTC.

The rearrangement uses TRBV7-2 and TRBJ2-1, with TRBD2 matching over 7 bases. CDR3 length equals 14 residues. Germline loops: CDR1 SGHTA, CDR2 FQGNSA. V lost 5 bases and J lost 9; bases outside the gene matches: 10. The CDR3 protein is CASSPRGGGGEQFF. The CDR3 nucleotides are TGTGCCAGCAGCCCCCGGGGCGGGGGAGGTGAGCAGTTCTTC. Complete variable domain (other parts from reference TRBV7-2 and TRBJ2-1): GAGVSQSPSNKVTEKGKDVELRCDPISGHTALYWYRQSLGQGLEFLIYFQGNSAPDKSGLPSDRFSAERTGGSVSTLTIQRTQQEDSAVYLCASSPRGGGGEQFFGPGTRLTVL.

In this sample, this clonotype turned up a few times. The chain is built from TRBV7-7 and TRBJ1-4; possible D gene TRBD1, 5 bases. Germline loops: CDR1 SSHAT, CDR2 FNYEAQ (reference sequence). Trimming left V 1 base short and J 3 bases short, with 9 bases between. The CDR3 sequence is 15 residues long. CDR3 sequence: CASSLVGAPNEKLFF. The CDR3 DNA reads TGTGCCAGCAGCTTAGTAGGGGCACCTAATGAAAAACTGTTTTTT.

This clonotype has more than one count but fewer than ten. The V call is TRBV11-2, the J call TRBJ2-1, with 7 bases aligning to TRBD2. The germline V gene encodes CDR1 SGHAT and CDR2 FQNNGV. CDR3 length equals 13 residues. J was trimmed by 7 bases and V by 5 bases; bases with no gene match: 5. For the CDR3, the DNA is TGTGCCAGCAGCCCGGGGACTACTAATGAGCAGTTCTTC. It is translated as CASSPGTTNEQFF. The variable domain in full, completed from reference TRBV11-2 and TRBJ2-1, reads EAGVAQSPRYKIIEKRQSVAFWCNPISGHATLYWYQQILGQGPKLLIQFQNNGVVDDSQLPKDRFSAERLKGVDSTLKIQPAKLEDSAVYLCASSPGTTNEQFFGPGTRLTVL.

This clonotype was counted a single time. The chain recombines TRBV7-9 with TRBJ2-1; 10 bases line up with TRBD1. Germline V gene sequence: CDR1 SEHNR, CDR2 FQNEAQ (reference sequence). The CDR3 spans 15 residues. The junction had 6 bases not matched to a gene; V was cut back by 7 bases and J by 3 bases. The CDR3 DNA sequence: TGTGCCAGCAACCTAGGACAGGGGGTCTACAATGAGCAGTTCTTC. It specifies CASNLGQGVYNEQFF.

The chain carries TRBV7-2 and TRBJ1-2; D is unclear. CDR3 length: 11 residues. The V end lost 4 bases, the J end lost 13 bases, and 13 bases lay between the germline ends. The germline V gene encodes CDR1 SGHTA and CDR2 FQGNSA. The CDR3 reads CASSSLMRPTF. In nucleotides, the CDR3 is TGTGCCAGCAGCTCGCTCATGAGGCCCACCTTC.

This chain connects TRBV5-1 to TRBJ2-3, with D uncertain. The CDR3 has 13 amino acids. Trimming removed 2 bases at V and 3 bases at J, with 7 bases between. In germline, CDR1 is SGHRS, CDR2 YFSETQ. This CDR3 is CASSLPETDTQYF. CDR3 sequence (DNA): TGCGCCAGCAGCTTACCCGAGACAGATACGCAGTATTTT.

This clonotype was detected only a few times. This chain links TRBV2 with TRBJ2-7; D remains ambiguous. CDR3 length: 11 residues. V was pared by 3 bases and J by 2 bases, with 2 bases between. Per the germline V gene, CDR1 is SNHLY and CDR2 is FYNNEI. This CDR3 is CASSDPYEQYF. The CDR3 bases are TGTGCCAGCAGTGACCCCTACGAGCAGTACTTC.

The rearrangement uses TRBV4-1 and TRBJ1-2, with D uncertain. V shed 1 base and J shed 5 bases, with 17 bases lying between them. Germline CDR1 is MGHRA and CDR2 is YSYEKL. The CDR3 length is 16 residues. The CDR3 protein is CASSQGYVGVDYGYTF. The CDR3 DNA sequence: TGCGCCAGCAGCCAAGGATACGTCGGGGTAGATTATGGCTACACCTTC.

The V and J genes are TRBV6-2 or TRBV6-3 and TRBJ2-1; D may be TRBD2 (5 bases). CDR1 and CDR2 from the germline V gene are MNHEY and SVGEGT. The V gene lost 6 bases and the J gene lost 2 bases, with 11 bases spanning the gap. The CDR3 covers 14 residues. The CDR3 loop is CASRSGSAYNEQFF. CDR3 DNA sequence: TGTGCCAGCAGGAGCGGTTCGGCCTACAATGAGCAGTTCTTC.

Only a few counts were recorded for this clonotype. The CDR3 nucleotides are TGCAGTGCTAGACCGGCTGACGCGGGAACTGAAGCTTTCTTT. Translated: CSARPADAGTEAFF. This chain links TRBV20-1 with TRBJ1-1; D not resolved. The CDR3 consists of 14 residues. CDR1 and CDR2 from the germline V gene are DFQATT and SNEGSKA (reference sequence). Deletions cut 2 bases from V and 5 bases from J, with 15 bases between.